This T cell receptor (beta chain) was sequenced in a study of chemoradiotherapy in HPV16-positive cancers. Findings and caveats of the study: In HPV16-positive patients, HPV-responsive T-cell expansion tracked better recurrence-free survival. During treatment, candidate HPV-specific clones and E7-related motifs expanded in tumor. Only a couple of HPV16-positive patients supplied the functional HPV-specificity definition.

Clones were sequenced by immunoSEQ multiplex PCR, and TCRdb holds only the in-frame ones, with some missing. The sample records around 62,000 clones, 85% to 90% being singletons. The CDR3 covers 15 residues. Germline trimming cut 1 base from V and 3 bases from J; bases unmatched to any gene: 2. In germline, CDR1 is MNHEY, CDR2 SVGAGI. As to this clone: Antigen unknown.

The V gene is TRBV6-5, the J gene TRBJ1-1, with TRBD1 identical over 10 bases. The receptor comes from a human donor with HPV-associated anogenital cancer. The sample here was blood, taken from a patient who underwent chemoradiotherapy. The CDR3 protein is CASSYLGTGDTEAFF. The CDR3 nucleotides read TGTGCCAGCAGTTACTTAGGGACAGGGGACACTGAAGCTTTCTTT.